Given below is one T cell receptor (beta chain) in context. Its specificity is not known. The method was immunoSEQ multiplex PCR; TCRdb's version includes in-frame clones alone and lacks a portion of them. The sample contains tens of thousands of clones, roughly nine tenths of which appear only once. This sample stems from a study of Tregs in tolerant kidney transplant recipients. Whole-study results and caveats: Tregs expanded with activated donor B cells seemed most donor-specific.

The germline V gene encodes CDR1 LNHNV and CDR2 YYDKDF (reference sequence). V lost 5 bases and J 7 bases, leaving 20 bases between the germline ends. The CDR3 has 15 amino acids. This TCR came from a human donor who received a combined kidney and bone marrow transplant. The source was CD4+ T cells from blood, collected before the transplant. This sequence joins TRBV15 and TRBJ1-2, with D unresolved. As DNA, the CDR3 is TGTGCCACCAGCGGGAGTGGCAGGCTATCTCGTGGCTACACCTTC. This gives the protein CATSGSGRLSRGYTF.